This TCR beta chain was observed in a study of blood T cells in healthy people across ages (dated by TCRdb to 2013 to 2016). Turning to the overall study: In model experiments, template switching captured about one uniquely barcoded TCR beta cDNA molecule for every two T cells. The donors were split into four age groups: young (average 16 years), middle-aged (39), aged (more than 60) and long-lived (over 80). To track age-related changes in TCR beta repertoire diversity, the study relied on deep sequencing normalized with unique cDNA molecular identifiers. To avoid experimental bias, donors of different ages were randomly spread across the sequencing lanes. For two donors (one aged 18 to 29 and one aged 80 or older), the study analyzed two additional independent replicas of 1 million unique cDNA reads from the same blood draw. Broad study findings and their caveats: A strong correlation was found between observed TCR beta diversity and the percentage of naive T cells measured by flow cytometry. Because donor CMV infection status was unknown, age-related changes in expanded clonotypes were potentially confounded. Compared with the aged group, more naive CD4+ T cells, fewer expanded clones and increased TCR diversity were shown by the long-lived group, suggesting age selection. Because profiling used bulk unsorted PBMCs, naive and antigen-experienced compartments could not be compared conclusively. Estimates of total diversity based on one million sequenced T cells were regarded as lower bounds and as underestimates. As age increased, observed TCR beta diversity per million T cells dropped in a roughly linear way, and a significant reduction was already evident by age 40.

The donors were about 40 Caucasian individuals from Russia, aged roughly 6 to 100 years, who were systemically healthy. Around 9.8 milliliters of peripheral blood were collected from each donor into EDTA-treated Vacutainer tubes. Ficoll-Paque density-gradient centrifugation was used to isolate PBMCs, with at least 6.5 million per sample. Trizol reagent was used to extract total RNA from the PBMCs, yielding at least 5.5 micrograms per sample. For every donor, an aliquot of PBMCs went through flow cytometry to measure the percentages of naive CD45RAhigh/CD27high T cells. Library method: 5' RACE. The sequencer was an Illumina HiSeq 2500. A second PCR of roughly 6 to 12 cycles was run with a J-beta primer mix and a sample-barcoded 5' primer. Each TCR beta cDNA molecule received a unique molecular identifier from a template-switch 5' adaptor carrying 12 random nucleotides. At least 2.5 million CDR3-containing paired-end reads were obtained from each sample. The Mint cDNA synthesis kit, primed by a TRBC-specific oligonucleotide, was used to synthesize first-strand cDNA from all RNA. Following uracil-DNA glycosylase treatment, a first 18-cycle PCR with universal primers M1SS and BC2_uni_R was performed on all cDNA. Under the source paper's analysis protocol: Each sample was normalized by randomly selecting 1 million high-quality reads, each carrying a distinct molecular identifier. Reads sharing molecular identifiers were discarded rather than binned into consensus sequences. CDR3 identification, clonotype clustering and error correction used MiTCR with a Q25 quality threshold and the strictest error-elimination algorithm. A nonparametric unseen species model using Euler transformation provided a lower-bound estimate of total TCR beta diversity. In TCRdb, the public reads were trimmed at Q25 with fastp and aligned with MiXCR, with productive beta chains retained. Duplicate CDR3 protein sequences are folded into a single record with the most common DNA and genes. TCRdb's processing, not the study's, gives the V and J calls here. This sample has 1.5 million to 1.8 million distinct CDR3 sequences in its table, and around 40% of those were observed once. The ten largest clonotypes hold about 4% of the sample.

Relative to germline, V is 0 bases shorter and J is 7 bases shorter, with 8 bases between their ends. From a lookup of the germline V gene, CDR1 and CDR2 are LGHNA and YSLEER. Its CDR3 holds 13 amino acids, cysteine through phenylalanine. Only the CDR3 portion is preserved as DNA: 39 bases, with reading frame beginning at the first base. There are a few counts of this clonotype. Its antigen is still unknown. Base qualities are not at hand, and no much larger clone is one base apart. Sequencing was performed on blood. This sequence originates from a woman in her late teens or twenties in good health. The rearrangement joined TRBV4-3 to TRBJ2-3; the D gene lacks a confident call. The DNA is TGCGCCAGCAGCCAAGATCCGCTTAATACGCAGTATTTT. The translation is CASSQDPLNTQYF.